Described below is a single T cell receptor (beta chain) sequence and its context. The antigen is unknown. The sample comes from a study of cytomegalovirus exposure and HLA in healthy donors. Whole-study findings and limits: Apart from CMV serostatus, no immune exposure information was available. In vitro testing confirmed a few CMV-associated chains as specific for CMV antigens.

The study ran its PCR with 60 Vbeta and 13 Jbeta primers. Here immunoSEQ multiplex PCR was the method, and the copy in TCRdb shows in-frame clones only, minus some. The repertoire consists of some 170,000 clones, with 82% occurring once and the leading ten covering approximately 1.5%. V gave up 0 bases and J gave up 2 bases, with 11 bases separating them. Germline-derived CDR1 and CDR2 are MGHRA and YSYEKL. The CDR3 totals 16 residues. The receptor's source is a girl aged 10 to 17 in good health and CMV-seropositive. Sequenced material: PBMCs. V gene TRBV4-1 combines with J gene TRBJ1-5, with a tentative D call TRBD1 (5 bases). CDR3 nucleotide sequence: TGCGCCAGCAGCCAAGATGCAGGGTATGGCAATCAGCCCCAGCATTTT. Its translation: CASSQDAGYGNQPQHF.